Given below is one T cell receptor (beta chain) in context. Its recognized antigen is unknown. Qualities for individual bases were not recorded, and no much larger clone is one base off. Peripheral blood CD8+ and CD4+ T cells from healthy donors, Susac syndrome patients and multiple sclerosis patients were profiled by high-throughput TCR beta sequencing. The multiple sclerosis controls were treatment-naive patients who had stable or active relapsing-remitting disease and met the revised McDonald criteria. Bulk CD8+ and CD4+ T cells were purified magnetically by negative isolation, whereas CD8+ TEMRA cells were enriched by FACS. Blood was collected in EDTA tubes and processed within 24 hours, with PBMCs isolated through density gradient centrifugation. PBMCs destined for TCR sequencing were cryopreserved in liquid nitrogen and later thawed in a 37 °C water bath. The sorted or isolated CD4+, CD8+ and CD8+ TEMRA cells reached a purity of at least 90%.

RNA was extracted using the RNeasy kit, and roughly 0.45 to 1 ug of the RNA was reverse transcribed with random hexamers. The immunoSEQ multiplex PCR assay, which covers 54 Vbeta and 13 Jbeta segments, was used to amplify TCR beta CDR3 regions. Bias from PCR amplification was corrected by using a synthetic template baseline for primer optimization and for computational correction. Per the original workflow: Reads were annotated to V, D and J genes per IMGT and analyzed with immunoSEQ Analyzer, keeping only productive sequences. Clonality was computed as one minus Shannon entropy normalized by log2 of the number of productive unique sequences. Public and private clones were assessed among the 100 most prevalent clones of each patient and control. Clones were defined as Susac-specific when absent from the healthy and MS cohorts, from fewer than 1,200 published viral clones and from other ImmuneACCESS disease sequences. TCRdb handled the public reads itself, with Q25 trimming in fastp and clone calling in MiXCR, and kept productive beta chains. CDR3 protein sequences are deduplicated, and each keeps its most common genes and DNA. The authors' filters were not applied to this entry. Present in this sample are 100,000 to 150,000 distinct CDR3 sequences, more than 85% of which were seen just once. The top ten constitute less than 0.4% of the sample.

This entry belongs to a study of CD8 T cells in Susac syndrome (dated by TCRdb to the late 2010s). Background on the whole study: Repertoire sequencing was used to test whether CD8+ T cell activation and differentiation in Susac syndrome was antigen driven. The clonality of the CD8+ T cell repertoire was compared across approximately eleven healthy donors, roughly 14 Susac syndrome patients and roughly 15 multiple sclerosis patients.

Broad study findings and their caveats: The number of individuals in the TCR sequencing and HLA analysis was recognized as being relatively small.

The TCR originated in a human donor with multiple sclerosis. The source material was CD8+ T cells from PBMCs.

CDR3 reads: CSVGRDGYTF. The sequence in DNA is TGCAGCGTTGGTAGGGATGGCTACACCTTC. The V and J segments used are TRBV29-1 and TRBJ1-2, with the identity of the D gene unclear. A distance of 6 bases separates the germline ends of V and J, which lose 4 bases and 6 bases respectively. Reading from cysteine to phenylalanine, the CDR3 counts 10 amino acids. This entry keeps only the CDR3 DNA: 30 bases, framed from base 1. CDR1 and CDR2 were assigned from the germline V gene as SQVTM and ANQGSEA.